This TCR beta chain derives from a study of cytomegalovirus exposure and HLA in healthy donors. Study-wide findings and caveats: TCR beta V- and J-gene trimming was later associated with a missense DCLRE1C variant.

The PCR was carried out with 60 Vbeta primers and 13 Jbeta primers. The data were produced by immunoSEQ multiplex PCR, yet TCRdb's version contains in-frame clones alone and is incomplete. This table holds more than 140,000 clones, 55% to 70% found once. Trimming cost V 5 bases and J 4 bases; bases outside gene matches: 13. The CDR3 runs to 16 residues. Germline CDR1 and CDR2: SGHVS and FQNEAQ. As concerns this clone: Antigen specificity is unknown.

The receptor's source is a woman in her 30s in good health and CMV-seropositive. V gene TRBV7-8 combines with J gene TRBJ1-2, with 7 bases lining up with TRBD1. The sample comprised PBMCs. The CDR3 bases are TGTGCCAGCAGCGCACCCCGGGACAGTATACCCTATGGCTACACCTTC. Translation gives CASSAPRDSIPYGYTF.